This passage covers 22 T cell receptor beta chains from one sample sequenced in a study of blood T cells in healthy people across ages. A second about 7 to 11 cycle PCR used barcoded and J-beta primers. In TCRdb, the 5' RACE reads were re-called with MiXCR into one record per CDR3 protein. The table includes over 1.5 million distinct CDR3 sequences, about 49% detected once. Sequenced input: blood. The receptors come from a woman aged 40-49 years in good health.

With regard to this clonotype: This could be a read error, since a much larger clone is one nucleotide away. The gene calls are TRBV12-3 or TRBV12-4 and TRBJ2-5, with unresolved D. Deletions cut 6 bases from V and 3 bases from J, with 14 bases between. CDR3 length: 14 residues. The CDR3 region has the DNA TGTGCCAGCAGAGCCCTAGGAAGTGAAGAGACCCAGTACTTC. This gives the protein CASRALGSEETQYF.

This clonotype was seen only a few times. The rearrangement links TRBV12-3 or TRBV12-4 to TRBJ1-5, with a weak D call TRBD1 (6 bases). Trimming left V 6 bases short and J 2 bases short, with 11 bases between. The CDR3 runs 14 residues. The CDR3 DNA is TGTGCCAGCAGGGAGACAGGCGGCAATCAGCCCCAGCATTTT. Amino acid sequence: CASRETGGNQPQHF.

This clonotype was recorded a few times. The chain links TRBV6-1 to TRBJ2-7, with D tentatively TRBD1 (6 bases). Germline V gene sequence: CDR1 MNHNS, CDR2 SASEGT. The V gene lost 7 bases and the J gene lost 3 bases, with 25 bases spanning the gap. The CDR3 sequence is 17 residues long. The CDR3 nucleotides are TGTGCCAGCATCGAGGGCCCCCCAGGGGTGGGCCACTACGAGCAGTACTTC. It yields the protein CASIEGPPGVGHYEQYF.

The CDR3 protein is CASSQDSGTSRADTQYF. The CDR3 nucleotides are TGCGCCAGCAGCCAAGATTCTGGGACTAGCAGGGCAGATACGCAGTATTTT. The chain has TRBV4-1 and TRBJ2-3, with TRBD2 matching over 9 bases. The CDR3 runs 17 residues. Germline CDR1 reads MGHRA; CDR2 reads YSYEKL. Trimming at V came to 0 bases and at J to 4 bases, leaving 8 bases not matched to a gene.

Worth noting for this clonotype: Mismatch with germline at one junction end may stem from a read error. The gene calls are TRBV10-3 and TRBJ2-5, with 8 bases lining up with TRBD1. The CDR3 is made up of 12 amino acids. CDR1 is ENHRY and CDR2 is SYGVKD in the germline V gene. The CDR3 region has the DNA TGTGCCATCCGTGACAGGGGAGAGACCCAGTACTTC. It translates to CAIRDRGETQYF.

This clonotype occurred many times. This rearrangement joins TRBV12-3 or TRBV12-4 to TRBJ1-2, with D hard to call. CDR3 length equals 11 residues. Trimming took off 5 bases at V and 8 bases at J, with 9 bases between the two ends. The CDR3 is CASSQERGYTF. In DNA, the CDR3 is TGTGCCAGCAGTCAAGAACGGGGCTACACCTTC.

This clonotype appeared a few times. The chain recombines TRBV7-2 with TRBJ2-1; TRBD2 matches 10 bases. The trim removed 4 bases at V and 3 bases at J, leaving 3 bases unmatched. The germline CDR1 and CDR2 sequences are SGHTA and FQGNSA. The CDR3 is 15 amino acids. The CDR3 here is CASSSIAGGYNEQFF. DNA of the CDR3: TGTGCCAGCAGCTCAATAGCGGGGGGCTACAATGAGCAGTTCTTC.

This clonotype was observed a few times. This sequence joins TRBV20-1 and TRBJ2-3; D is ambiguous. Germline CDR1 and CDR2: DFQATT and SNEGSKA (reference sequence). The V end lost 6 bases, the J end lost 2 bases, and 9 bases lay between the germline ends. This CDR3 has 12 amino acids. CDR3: CSAAPPTDTQYF. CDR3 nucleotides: TGCAGTGCAGCACCACCCACAGATACGCAGTATTTT.

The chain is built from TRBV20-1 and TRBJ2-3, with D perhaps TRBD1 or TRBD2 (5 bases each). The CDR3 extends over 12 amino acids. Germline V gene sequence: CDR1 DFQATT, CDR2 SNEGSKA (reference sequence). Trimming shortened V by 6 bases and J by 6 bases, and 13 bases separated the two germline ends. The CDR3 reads CSAPGRSDTQYF. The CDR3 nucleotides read TGCAGTGCCCCGGGACGAAGTGATACGCAGTATTTT.

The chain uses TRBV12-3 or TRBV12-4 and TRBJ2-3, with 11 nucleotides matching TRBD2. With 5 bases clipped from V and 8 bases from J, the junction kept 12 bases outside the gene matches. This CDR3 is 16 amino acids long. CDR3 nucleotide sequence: TGTGCCAGCAGTCTAGTTCTCCCGCTAGCGGGGGGTACGCAGTATTTT. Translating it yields CASSLVLPLAGGTQYF.

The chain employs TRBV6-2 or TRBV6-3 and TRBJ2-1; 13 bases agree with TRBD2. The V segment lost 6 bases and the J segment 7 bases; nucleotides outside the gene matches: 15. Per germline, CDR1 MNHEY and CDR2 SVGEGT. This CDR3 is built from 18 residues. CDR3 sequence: CASRTTSGGALGRNEQFF. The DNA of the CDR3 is TGTGCCAGCAGGACTACTAGCGGGGGGGCCCTAGGGCGGAATGAGCAGTTCTTC.

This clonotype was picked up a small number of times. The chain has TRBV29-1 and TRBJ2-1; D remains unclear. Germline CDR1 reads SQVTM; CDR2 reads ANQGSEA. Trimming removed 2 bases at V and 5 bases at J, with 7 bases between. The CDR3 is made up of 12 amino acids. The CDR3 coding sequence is TGCAGCGTTGAACACTCGGACAATGAGCAGTTCTTC. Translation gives CSVEHSDNEQFF.

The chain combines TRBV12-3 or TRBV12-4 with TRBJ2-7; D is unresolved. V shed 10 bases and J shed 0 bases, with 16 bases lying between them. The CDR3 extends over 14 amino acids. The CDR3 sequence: CATKDGRYSYEQYF. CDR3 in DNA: TGTGCCACTAAGGACGGCCGATACTCCTACGAGCAGTACTTC.

CDR3 sequence reads: CASSRVAGSQETQYF. The CDR3 DNA follows: TGCGCCAGCAGCCGAGTAGCGGGGAGCCAAGAGACCCAGTACTTC. V usage is TRBV5-1 and J usage is TRBJ2-5, with 8 bases fitting TRBD2. This CDR3 has 15 amino acids. In germline, CDR1 is SGHRS, CDR2 YFSETQ. V was pared by 4 bases and J by 1 base, with 6 bases of the junction left unmatched. Using reference TRBV5-1 and TRBJ2-5 for the parts outside the CDR3, the full variable domain is KAGVTQTPRYLIKTRGQQVTLSCSPISGHRSVSWYQQTPGQGLQFLFEYFSETQRNKGNFPGRFSGRQFSNSRSEMNVSTLELGDSALYLCASSRVAGSQETQYFGPGTRLLVL.

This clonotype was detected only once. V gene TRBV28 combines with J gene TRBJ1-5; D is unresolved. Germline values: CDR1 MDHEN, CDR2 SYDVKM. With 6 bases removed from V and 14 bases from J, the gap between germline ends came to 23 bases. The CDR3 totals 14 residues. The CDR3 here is CASSQSSPGPKEHF. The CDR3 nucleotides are TGTGCCAGCAGCCAAAGTTCCCCGGGCCCCAAGGAGCATTTT.

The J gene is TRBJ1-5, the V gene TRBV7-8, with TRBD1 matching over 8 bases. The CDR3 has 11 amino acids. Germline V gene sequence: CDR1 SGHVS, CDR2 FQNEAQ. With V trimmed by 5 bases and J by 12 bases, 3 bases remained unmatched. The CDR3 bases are TGTGCCAGCAGCCAGGACAGGGACCAGCATTTT. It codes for CASSQDRDQHF.

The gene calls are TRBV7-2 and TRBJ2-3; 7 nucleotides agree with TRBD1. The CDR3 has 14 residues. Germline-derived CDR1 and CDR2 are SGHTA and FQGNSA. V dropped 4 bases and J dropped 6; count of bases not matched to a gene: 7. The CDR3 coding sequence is TGTGCCAGCAGCTCTGAGACAGGGTCGGATACGCAGTATTTT. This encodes CASSSETGSDTQYF.

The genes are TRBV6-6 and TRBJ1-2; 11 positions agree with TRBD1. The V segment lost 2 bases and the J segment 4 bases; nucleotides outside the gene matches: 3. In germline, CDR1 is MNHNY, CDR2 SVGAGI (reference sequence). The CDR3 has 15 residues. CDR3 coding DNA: TGTGCCAGCAGTTACCGGACAGGGGGCCTCTATGGCTACACCTTC. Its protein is CASSYRTGGLYGYTF.

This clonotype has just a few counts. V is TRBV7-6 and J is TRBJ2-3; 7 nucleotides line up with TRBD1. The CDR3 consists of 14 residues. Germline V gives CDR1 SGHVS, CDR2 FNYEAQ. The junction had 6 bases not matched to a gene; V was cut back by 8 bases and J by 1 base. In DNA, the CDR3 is TGTGCCAGCCGGACAGGTGGCCGCACAGATACGCAGTATTTT. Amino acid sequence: CASRTGGRTDTQYF.

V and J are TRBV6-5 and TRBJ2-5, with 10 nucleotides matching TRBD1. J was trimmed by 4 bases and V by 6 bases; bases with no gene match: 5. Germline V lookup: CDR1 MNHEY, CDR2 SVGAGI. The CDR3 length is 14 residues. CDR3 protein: CASREDRGRETQYF. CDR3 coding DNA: TGTGCCAGCAGGGAAGACAGGGGGCGAGAGACCCAGTACTTC.

CDR3 in amino acids: CASRPDSGVYNEQFF. In nucleotides, the CDR3 is TGTGCCAGCAGACCGGATAGCGGGGTCTACAATGAGCAGTTCTTC. The J gene is TRBJ2-1, the V gene TRBV12-3 or TRBV12-4, with TRBD2 matching over 8 bases. The length of the CDR3 is 15 residues. V gave up 6 bases and J gave up 3 bases; unmatched junction bases: 7.

DNA of the CDR3: TGTGCCAGCAGCTCTAAACTAGCGGGAGATTACAATGAGCAGTTCTTC. It is translated as CASSSKLAGDYNEQFF. V and J are TRBV7-6 and TRBJ2-1, with 11 positions matching TRBD2. Germline assignment: CDR1 SGHVS and CDR2 FNYEAQ. V lost 4 bases, J lost 4 bases, and 6 bases stayed unmatched. The CDR3 has 16 amino acids.